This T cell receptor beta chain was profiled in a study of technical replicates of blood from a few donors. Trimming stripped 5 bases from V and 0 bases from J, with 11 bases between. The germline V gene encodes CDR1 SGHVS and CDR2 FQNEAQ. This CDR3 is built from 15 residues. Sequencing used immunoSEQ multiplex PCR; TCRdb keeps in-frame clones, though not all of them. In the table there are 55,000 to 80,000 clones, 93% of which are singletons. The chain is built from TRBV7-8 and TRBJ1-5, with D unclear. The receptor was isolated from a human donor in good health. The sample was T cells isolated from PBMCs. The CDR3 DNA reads TGTGCCAGCAGCCTCCGGGAGGGTAGCAATCAGCCCCAGCATTTT. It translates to CASSLREGSNQPQHF. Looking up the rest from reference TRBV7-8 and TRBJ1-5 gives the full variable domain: GAGVSQSPRYKVAKRGQDVALRCDPISGHVSLFWYQQALGQGPEFLTYFQNEAQLDKSGLPSDRFFAERPEGSVSTLKIQRTQQEDSAVYLCASSLREGSNQPQHFGDGTRLSIL.